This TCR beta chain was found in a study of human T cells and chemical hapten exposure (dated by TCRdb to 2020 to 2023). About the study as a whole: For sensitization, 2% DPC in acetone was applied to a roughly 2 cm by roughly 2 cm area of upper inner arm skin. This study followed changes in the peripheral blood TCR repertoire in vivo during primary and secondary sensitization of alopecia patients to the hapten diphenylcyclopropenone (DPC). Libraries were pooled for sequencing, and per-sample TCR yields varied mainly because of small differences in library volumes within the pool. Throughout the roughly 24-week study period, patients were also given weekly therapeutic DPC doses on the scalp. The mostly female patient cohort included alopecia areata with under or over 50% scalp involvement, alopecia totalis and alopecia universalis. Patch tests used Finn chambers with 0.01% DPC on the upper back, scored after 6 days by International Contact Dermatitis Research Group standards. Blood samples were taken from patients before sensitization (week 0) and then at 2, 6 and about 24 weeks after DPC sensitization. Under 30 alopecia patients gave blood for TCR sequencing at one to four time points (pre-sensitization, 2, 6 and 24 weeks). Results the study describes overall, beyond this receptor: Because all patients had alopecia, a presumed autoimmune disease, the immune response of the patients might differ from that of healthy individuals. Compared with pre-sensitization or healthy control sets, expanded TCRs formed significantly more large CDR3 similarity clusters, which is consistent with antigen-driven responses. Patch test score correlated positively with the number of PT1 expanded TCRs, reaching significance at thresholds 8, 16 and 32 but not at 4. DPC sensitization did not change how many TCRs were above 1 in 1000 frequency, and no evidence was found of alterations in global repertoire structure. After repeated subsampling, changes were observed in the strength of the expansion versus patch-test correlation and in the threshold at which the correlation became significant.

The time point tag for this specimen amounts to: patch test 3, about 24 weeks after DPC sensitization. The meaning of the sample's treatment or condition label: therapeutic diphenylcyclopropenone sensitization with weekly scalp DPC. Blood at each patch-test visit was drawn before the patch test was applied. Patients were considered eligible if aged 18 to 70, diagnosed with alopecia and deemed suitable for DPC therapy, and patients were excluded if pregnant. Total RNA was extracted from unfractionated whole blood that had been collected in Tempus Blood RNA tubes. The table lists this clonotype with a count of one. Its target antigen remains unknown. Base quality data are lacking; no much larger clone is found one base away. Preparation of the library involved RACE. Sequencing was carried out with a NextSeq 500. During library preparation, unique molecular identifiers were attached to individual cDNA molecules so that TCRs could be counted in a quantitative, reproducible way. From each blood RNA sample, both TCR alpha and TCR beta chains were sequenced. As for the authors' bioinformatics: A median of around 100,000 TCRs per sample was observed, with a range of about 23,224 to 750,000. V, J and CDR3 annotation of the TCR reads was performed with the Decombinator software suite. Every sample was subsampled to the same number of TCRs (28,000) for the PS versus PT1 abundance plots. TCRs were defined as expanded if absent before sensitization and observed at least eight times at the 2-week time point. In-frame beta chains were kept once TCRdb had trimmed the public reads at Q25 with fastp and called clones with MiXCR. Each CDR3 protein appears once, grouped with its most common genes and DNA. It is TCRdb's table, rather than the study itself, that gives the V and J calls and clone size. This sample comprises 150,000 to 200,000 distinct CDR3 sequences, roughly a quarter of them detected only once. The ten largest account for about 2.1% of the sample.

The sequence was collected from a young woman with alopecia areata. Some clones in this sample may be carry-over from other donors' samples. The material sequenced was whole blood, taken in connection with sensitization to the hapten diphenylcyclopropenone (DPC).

The CDR3 has the sequence CASSPGGEGWDYGYTF. The DNA sequence reads TGCGCCAGCAGCCCCGGCGGTGAAGGCTGGGACTATGGCTACACCTTC. Recombination linked TRBV4-3 to TRBJ1-2; the D gene identity is not certain. V loses 4 bases of germline sequence and J loses 3 bases, and the interval between the two ends is 18 bases. The CDR3 has 16 amino acids, counting the end cysteine and phenylalanine. Of the read, only the CDR3 DNA is kept; its 48 bases are in frame from base 1. The germline V gene specifies LGHNA as CDR1 and YSLEER as CDR2.